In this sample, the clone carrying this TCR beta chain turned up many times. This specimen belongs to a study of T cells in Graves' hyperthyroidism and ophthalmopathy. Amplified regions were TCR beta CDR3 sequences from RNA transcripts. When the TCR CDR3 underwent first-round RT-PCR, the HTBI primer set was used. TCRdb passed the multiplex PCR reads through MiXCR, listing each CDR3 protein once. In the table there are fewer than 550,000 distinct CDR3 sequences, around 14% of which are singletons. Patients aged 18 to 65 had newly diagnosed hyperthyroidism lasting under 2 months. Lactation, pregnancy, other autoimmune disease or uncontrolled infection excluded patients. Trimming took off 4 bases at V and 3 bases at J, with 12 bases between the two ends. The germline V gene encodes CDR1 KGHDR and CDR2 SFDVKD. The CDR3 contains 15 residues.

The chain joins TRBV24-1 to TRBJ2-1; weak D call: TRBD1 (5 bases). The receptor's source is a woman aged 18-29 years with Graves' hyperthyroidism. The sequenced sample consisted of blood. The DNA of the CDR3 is TGTGCCACCAGTGACGCGACAGATTTCTACAATGAGCAGTTCTTC. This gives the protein CATSDATDFYNEQFF.